This record looks at one T cell receptor (beta chain) sequence and its context. The antigen it recognizes is unknown. No much larger clone is present one base from it, and per-base qualities are unavailable. TCRbeta CDR3 regions were amplified from genomic DNA using the immunoSEQ Assay, a bias-controlled multiplex PCR. The original methods were these. The number of nucleated cells in each sample was estimated from the amplification of reference gene primers within the assay. To quantify the absolute abundance of each unique TCRbeta CDR3 rearrangement, sequence reads were collapsed and filtered. For each sample, productive Simpson clonality was calculated as the square root of Simpson's diversity index over productive rearrangements. TCRdb provides this immuneACCESS table in a form limited to in-frame rearrangements. Some clones are lacking; in checked studies, under half of them reflect an unresolved V gene, and why the rest are absent is not known. That table gives V, J and clone size, and the DNA gave D and trimming. In all, the sample holds around 300,000 clones, and more than 75% of those were seen once. The ten largest make up around 2% of the sample.

Participants in the prospective study were aged about 18 to 95 years, lived in 20 to 30 United States geographic areas, and enrolled through a virtual design. Cohort assignment in the prospective study relied on participant-reported clinical history from a screening survey and a study questionnaire. Mobile phlebotomists in the prospective study collected whole blood, serum and a nasopharyngeal or oropharyngeal swab from every participant. Additional blood draws and questionnaires over an approximately 2-month period could optionally be provided by prospective study participants. Before DNA extraction, blood samples from the prospective study were shipped at room temperature or frozen. After removal of 5 bases from V and 1 base from J, the junction retains 7 bases not matched to a gene. The CDR3 numbers 18 residues from cysteine through phenylalanine. The CDR3 DNA has 54 bases and is translated from base 1. From the germline V gene (reference sequence), CDR1 is SEHNR and CDR2 is FQNEAQ.

The data originate from a study of blood T cell repertoires in COVID-19 (dated by TCRdb to about 2020). For the study in its entirety: For ImmuneRACE Cohort 3, a participant was defined as recovered based on two consecutive negative NP/OP PCR tests, clearance by a healthcare professional, or resolution of symptoms. The sample metadata nearly always contained a de-identified subject ID, COVID-19 status, age in years and sex. Subjects who had been exposed to COVID-19, were actively infected with it, or had recovered from it provided the deeply sampled blood TCRbeta repertoires that made up the dataset. Samples came from the ongoing ImmuneRACE study (first 160 participants) plus 1,254 subjects from 6 global collaborators. HLA class I and class II types, where available, came from metadata supplied by the sample provider rather than from assay-based typing. Samples from collaborators originated in the United States, Italy and Spain and spanned both the acute and convalescent phases of COVID-19. The repertoires were released in a freely available public database intended as a resource for research on the immune response to SARS-CoV-2. The prospective study material was composed of cDNA or gDNA derived from T cells, B-cell-depleted T cells, or PBMCs. Results and caveats for the whole study, not just this receptor: Clinical and demographic metadata were provided uncurated, with the amount varying by source and participant.

The chain joins TRBV7-9 to TRBJ2-3; TRBD2 agrees with 15 junctional bases. Material for sequencing was PBMCs or T cells enriched from blood (not recorded which). This TCR derives from a woman aged 55-70 years in a cohort exposed to, infected with or recovered from COVID-19 (not recorded which). The CDR3 reads as follows: CASSLGLAGGTRTDTQYF. The DNA is as follows: TGTGCCAGCAGCCTGGGACTAGCGGGAGGAACCCGCACAGATACGCAGTATTTT.